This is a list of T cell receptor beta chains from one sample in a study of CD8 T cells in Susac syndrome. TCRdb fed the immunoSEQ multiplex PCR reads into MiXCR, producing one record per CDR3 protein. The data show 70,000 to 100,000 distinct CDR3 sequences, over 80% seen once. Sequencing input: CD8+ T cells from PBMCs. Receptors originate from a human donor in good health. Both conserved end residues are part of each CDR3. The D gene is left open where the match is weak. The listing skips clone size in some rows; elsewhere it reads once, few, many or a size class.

cdr3_nt: TGTGCCAGCAGCGGGGGACAGGGAGCTTTCTTT; cdr3_aa: CASSGGQGAFF; d_call: TRBD1; v_call: TRBV7-3; j_call: TRBJ1-1; clone_size: few; cdr3_length: 11
cdr3_nt: TGTGCCAGCAGCTTAGTTGGGACACCCTCTGGAAACACCATATATTTT; cdr3_aa: CASSLVGTPSGNTIYF; d_call: .; v_call: TRBV7-9; j_call: TRBJ1-3; clone_size: .; cdr3_length: 16
cdr3_nt: TGCAGCGTTATCTCCTACAATGAGCAGTTCTTC; cdr3_aa: CSVISYNEQFF; d_call: .; v_call: TRBV29-1; j_call: TRBJ2-1; clone_size: .; cdr3_length: 11
cdr3_nt: TGTGCCAGCAGTTTAGTTTTTGCAGGTCAGCCCCAGCATTTT; cdr3_aa: CASSLVFAGQPQHF; d_call: .; v_call: TRBV28; j_call: TRBJ1-5; clone_size: .; cdr3_length: 14
cdr3_nt: TGTGCCAGCAGCTTCCCAACTAGTAACTATGGCTACACCTTC; cdr3_aa: CASSFPTSNYGYTF; d_call: .; v_call: TRBV7-9; j_call: TRBJ1-2; clone_size: .; cdr3_length: 14
cdr3_nt: TGTGCCAGCAGTTTGAGAGACACGGGCTACGAGCAGTACTTC; cdr3_aa: CASSLRDTGYEQYF; d_call: .; v_call: TRBV12-3/TRBV12-4; j_call: TRBJ2-7; clone_size: .; cdr3_length: 14
cdr3_nt: TGCAGTGCTAGACGAAAGGACAGGCGCTCTGGAAACACCATATATTTT; cdr3_aa: CSARRKDRRSGNTIYF; d_call: TRBD1; v_call: TRBV20-1; j_call: TRBJ1-3; clone_size: once; cdr3_length: 16
cdr3_nt: TGTGCCAGCAGCCCTTGGACAGGCGGGCCCAAAAACATTCAGTACTTC; cdr3_aa: CASSPWTGGPKNIQYF; d_call: TRBD1; v_call: TRBV14; j_call: TRBJ2-4; clone_size: .; cdr3_length: 16
cdr3_nt: TGTGCCAGCAGCTTAGGCCTAACTAGCGGGGGGGCTGAGCAGTTCTTC; cdr3_aa: CASSLGLTSGGAEQFF; d_call: TRBD2; v_call: TRBV13; j_call: TRBJ2-1; clone_size: once; cdr3_length: 16
cdr3_nt: TGCAGTGCTAGAGATCAATTGGGACTTCACACAGATACGCAGTATTTT; cdr3_aa: CSARDQLGLHTDTQYF; d_call: .; v_call: TRBV20-1; j_call: TRBJ2-3; clone_size: .; cdr3_length: 16
cdr3_nt: TGTGCCAGCAGCTCCGCATCCTTCTGGAATTCACCCCTCCACTTT; cdr3_aa: CASSSASFWNSPLHF; d_call: .; v_call: TRBV3-1; j_call: TRBJ1-6; clone_size: .; cdr3_length: 15
cdr3_nt: TGTGCCAGCAGCTTAGGCCCGACGGTTCAAGAGACCCAGTACTTC; cdr3_aa: CASSLGPTVQETQYF; d_call: .; v_call: TRBV7-9; j_call: TRBJ2-5; clone_size: .; cdr3_length: 15
cdr3_nt: TGTGCCAGTAAACGAGGGATCTATGGCTACACCTTC; cdr3_aa: CASKRGIYGYTF; d_call: .; v_call: TRBV19; j_call: TRBJ1-2; clone_size: once; cdr3_length: 12
cdr3_nt: TGTGCCAGCAACGGACAGGGGACCGCAGATACGCAGTATTTT; cdr3_aa: CASNGQGTADTQYF; d_call: TRBD1; v_call: TRBV6-5; j_call: TRBJ2-3; clone_size: .; cdr3_length: 14
cdr3_nt: TGTGCCAGCAGCTCCGACAGGGGAAACTATGGCTACACCTTC; cdr3_aa: CASSSDRGNYGYTF; d_call: TRBD1; v_call: TRBV7-9; j_call: TRBJ1-2; clone_size: .; cdr3_length: 14
cdr3_nt: TGTGCCAGCTCACCAAGTTCCGCCAACCAAGAGACCCAGTACTTC; cdr3_aa: CASSPSSANQETQYF; d_call: .; v_call: TRBV18; j_call: TRBJ2-5; clone_size: few; cdr3_length: 15
cdr3_nt: TGTGCCAGCAGCCTGGGACTAGCGGACTCCTACGAGCAGTACTTC; cdr3_aa: CASSLGLADSYEQYF; d_call: TRBD2; v_call: TRBV3-1; j_call: TRBJ2-7; clone_size: .; cdr3_length: 15
cdr3_nt: TGTGCCACCTCACAGGGAGGGTCTGAAGCTTTCTTT; cdr3_aa: CATSQGGSEAFF; d_call: .; v_call: TRBV7-6; j_call: TRBJ1-1; clone_size: once; cdr3_length: 12
cdr3_nt: TGTGCCAGCAGCCCCGAAGGTGGTTCTAACTACGAGCAGTACTTC; cdr3_aa: CASSPEGGSNYEQYF; d_call: .; v_call: TRBV13; j_call: TRBJ2-7; clone_size: .; cdr3_length: 15
cdr3_nt: TGTGCCAGCAGCACCCGGGACAGAACCTACAATGAGCAGTTCTTC; cdr3_aa: CASSTRDRTYNEQFF; d_call: TRBD1; v_call: TRBV5-6; j_call: TRBJ2-1; clone_size: .; cdr3_length: 15
cdr3_nt: TGTGCCAGCAGTTTAACCTCCGTGCTTGAAGCTTTCTTT; cdr3_aa: CASSLTSVLEAFF; d_call: .; v_call: TRBV12-3/TRBV12-4; j_call: TRBJ1-1; clone_size: .; cdr3_length: 13
cdr3_nt: TGTGCCAGCAGCCACCGCGGGACTAGCGATAGCGATGAGCAGTTCTTC; cdr3_aa: CASSHRGTSDSDEQFF; d_call: TRBD2; v_call: TRBV3-1; j_call: TRBJ2-1; clone_size: .; cdr3_length: 16
cdr3_nt: TGCGCCAGCAGTCAACCAGGGAGCAATCAGCCCCAGCATTTT; cdr3_aa: CASSQPGSNQPQHF; d_call: .; v_call: TRBV23-1; j_call: TRBJ1-5; clone_size: .; cdr3_length: 14
cdr3_nt: TGTGCCAGCAGCCCCTGTCGGACGAACACCGGGGAGCTGTTTTTT; cdr3_aa: CASSPCRTNTGELFF; d_call: .; v_call: TRBV21-1; j_call: TRBJ2-2; clone_size: .; cdr3_length: 15
cdr3_nt: TGTGCCAGCAGCCCGCGCAAGGGGAGGGACACCGGGGAGCTGTTTTTT; cdr3_aa: CASSPRKGRDTGELFF; d_call: TRBD2; v_call: TRBV3-1; j_call: TRBJ2-2; clone_size: .; cdr3_length: 16
cdr3_nt: TGTGCCAGCGTAGGGAATGGGGCTGAAGCTTTCTTT; cdr3_aa: CASVGNGAEAFF; d_call: .; v_call: TRBV6-4; j_call: TRBJ1-1; clone_size: .; cdr3_length: 12
cdr3_nt: TGCAGCGTTGCCGTTAATGACTACAATGAGCAGTTCTTC; cdr3_aa: CSVAVNDYNEQFF; d_call: .; v_call: TRBV29-1; j_call: TRBJ2-1; clone_size: .; cdr3_length: 13
cdr3_nt: TGTGCCAGCAGCGTAGAGGGAGACATCCCAGCTAACTATGGCTACACCTTC; cdr3_aa: CASSVEGDIPANYGYTF; d_call: .; v_call: TRBV9; j_call: TRBJ1-2; clone_size: .; cdr3_length: 17
cdr3_nt: TGTGCCAGCAGCCAGGGACACTGGGAGATCTTC; cdr3_aa: CASSQGHWEIF; d_call: .; v_call: TRBV12-3/TRBV12-4; j_call: TRBJ2-1; clone_size: .; cdr3_length: 11
cdr3_nt: TGCAGCGCTGAGGGGGCATCCTATGGCTACACCTTC; cdr3_aa: CSAEGASYGYTF; d_call: TRBD1; v_call: TRBV29-1; j_call: TRBJ1-2; clone_size: .; cdr3_length: 12
cdr3_nt: TGTGCCACCAGTGATTTGGACATACCCAACACTGAAGCTTTCTTT; cdr3_aa: CATSDLDIPNTEAFF; d_call: .; v_call: TRBV24-1; j_call: TRBJ1-1; clone_size: .; cdr3_length: 15
cdr3_nt: TGTGCCAGCAGGCTCGGACAGGGCAACCAAGAGACCCAGTACTTC; cdr3_aa: CASRLGQGNQETQYF; d_call: TRBD1; v_call: TRBV2; j_call: TRBJ2-5; clone_size: .; cdr3_length: 15
cdr3_nt: TGCGCCAGCAGAAAAGCGGGGGGGCCTACCACCGGGGAGCTGTTTTTT; cdr3_aa: CASRKAGGPTTGELFF; d_call: TRBD2; v_call: TRBV23-1; j_call: TRBJ2-2; clone_size: .; cdr3_length: 16
cdr3_nt: TGTGCCAGCAGTTTATACGGACAGGGCGCGGATACGCAGTATTTT; cdr3_aa: CASSLYGQGADTQYF; d_call: TRBD1; v_call: TRBV27; j_call: TRBJ2-3; clone_size: .; cdr3_length: 15
cdr3_nt: TGTGCCAGCAGTTTCGGCCCCGGACAGCCCCAGCATTTT; cdr3_aa: CASSFGPGQPQHF; d_call: .; v_call: TRBV12-3/TRBV12-4; j_call: TRBJ1-5; clone_size: .; cdr3_length: 13
cdr3_nt: TGCAGTGCTAGAGGACCTCTTTCCCAGTACTTC; cdr3_aa: CSARGPLSQYF; d_call: .; v_call: TRBV20-1; j_call: TRBJ2-5; clone_size: .; cdr3_length: 11
cdr3_nt: TGTGCCAGCAGGGGATTCGGCAATCAGCCCCAGCATTTT; cdr3_aa: CASRGFGNQPQHF; d_call: .; v_call: TRBV6-5; j_call: TRBJ1-5; clone_size: .; cdr3_length: 13
cdr3_nt: TGCAGTGCTCGCAGAGAGCGGGAGACCGATGAGCAGTTCTTC; cdr3_aa: CSARRERETDEQFF; d_call: TRBD2; v_call: TRBV20-1; j_call: TRBJ2-1; clone_size: .; cdr3_length: 14
cdr3_nt: TGTGCCAGCAGCCCCTGGGCAGGGTCGAACACCGGGGAGCTGTTTTTT; cdr3_aa: CASSPWAGSNTGELFF; d_call: .; v_call: TRBV14; j_call: TRBJ2-2; clone_size: .; cdr3_length: 16
cdr3_nt: TGCGCCAGCAGCTTTGGCGGGACAGGGAACACTGAAGCTTTCTTT; cdr3_aa: CASSFGGTGNTEAFF; d_call: TRBD1; v_call: TRBV5-1; j_call: TRBJ1-1; clone_size: .; cdr3_length: 15
cdr3_nt: TGTGCCAGTACCAAGGGGGAGGGATTGAACGAGCAGTACTTC; cdr3_aa: CASTKGEGLNEQYF; d_call: .; v_call: TRBV19; j_call: TRBJ2-7; clone_size: .; cdr3_length: 14
cdr3_nt: TGCAGCGTTGAGGAGGGACTAGCGGGGGATTACAATGAGCAGTTCTTC; cdr3_aa: CSVEEGLAGDYNEQFF; d_call: TRBD2; v_call: TRBV29-1; j_call: TRBJ2-1; clone_size: .; cdr3_length: 16
cdr3_nt: TGTGCCAGCAGCCCTAGACAGGGGGAAAAACTGTTTTTT; cdr3_aa: CASSPRQGEKLFF; d_call: TRBD1; v_call: TRBV7-3; j_call: TRBJ1-4; clone_size: .; cdr3_length: 13